The clone carrying this TCR beta chain was counted many times. Germline V gene lookup returns CDR1 SEHNR and CDR2 FQNEAQ (reference sequence). This CDR3 is built from 16 residues. J lost 5 bases, V lost 1 base, and 5 bases had no gene match. One entry per CDR3 protein results from TCRdb running MiXCR on the 5' RACE reads. The table includes roughly 120,000 distinct CDR3 sequences, around 13% detected once. The record originates from a study of early T cells in non-severe SARS-CoV-2 infection. This chain links TRBV7-9 with TRBJ2-3; TRBD2 matches at 11 bases. The material was whole blood, obtained at baseline. The clonotype was recovered from an adult who was a healthcare worker with PCR-confirmed SARS-CoV-2 infection or an uninfected control (not recorded which). The CDR3 loop is CASSLGTSGRGDTQYF. CDR3 bases: TGTGCCAGCAGCTTAGGAACTAGCGGGAGAGGAGATACGCAGTATTTT. Full variable domain (rest looked up from reference TRBV7-9 and TRBJ2-3): DTGVSQNPRHKITKRGQNVTFRCDPISEHNRLYWYRQTLGQGPEFLTYFQNEAQLEKSRLLSDRFSAERPKGSFSTLEIQRTEQGDSAMYLCASSLGTSGRGDTQYFGPGTRLTVL.